This TCR beta chain is from a study of blood T cell repertoires in COVID-19. Turning to the study itself: Samples of COVID-19 (acute and convalescent) were obtained from the United States, Italy and Spain. T cells, B-cell-depleted T cells, or PBMCs provided the cDNA or gDNA that served as material.

Here immunoSEQ multiplex PCR was the method, and the copy in TCRdb shows in-frame clones only, minus some. The table lists hundreds of thousands of clones, 70% to 90% of them singletons. This clone was seen a handful of times. J lost 5 bases, V lost 0 bases, and 4 bases had no gene match. Germline loops: CDR1 LNHDA, CDR2 SQIVND (reference sequence). The CDR3 totals 14 residues. The sequenced material came from peripheral blood. The chain links TRBV19 to TRBJ2-7, with TRBD1 identical over 7 bases. This TCR was recovered from a man aged 18 to 35 with COVID-19, enrolled during active disease. CDR3 region: CASSIDLGQDEQYF. In DNA, the CDR3 is TGTGCCAGTAGTATAGACCTCGGACAGGACGAGCAGTACTTC. The full variable domain, with the rest looked up from reference TRBV19 and TRBJ2-7, is DGGITQSPKYLFRKEGQNVTLSCEQNLNHDAMYWYRQDPGQGLRLIYYSQIVNDFQKGDIAEGYSVSREKKESFPLTVTSAQKNPTAFYLCASSIDLGQDEQYFGPGTRLTVT.